The clone carrying this TCR beta chain was seen once. Its antigen is not known. This CDR3 contains 17 residues. Germline V lookup: CDR1 SGHAT, CDR2 FQNNGV. J lost 12 bases, V lost 4 bases, and 21 bases had no gene match. This entry is derived from a study of T cell responses to AZD1222 COVID-19 vaccine. Study conclusions and caveats: Mostly white British, mostly female donors; authors suggested clonal diversity may be underestimated.

Here immunoSEQ multiplex PCR was the method, and the copy in TCRdb shows in-frame clones only, minus some. The sample lists some 120,000 clones; roughly 94% were seen once. The sample in question was peripheral blood, obtained on day 0 of AZD1222 vaccination. The rearrangement links TRBV11-2 to TRBJ2-1; 7 nucleotides align to TRBD2. The TCR originated in an adult in good health. The CDR3 coding sequence is TGTGCCAGCAGCTCGGGCGGGGGAATCCCTAGTTCTCTCCGGCAGTTCTTC. Its translation: CASSSGGGIPSSLRQFF.